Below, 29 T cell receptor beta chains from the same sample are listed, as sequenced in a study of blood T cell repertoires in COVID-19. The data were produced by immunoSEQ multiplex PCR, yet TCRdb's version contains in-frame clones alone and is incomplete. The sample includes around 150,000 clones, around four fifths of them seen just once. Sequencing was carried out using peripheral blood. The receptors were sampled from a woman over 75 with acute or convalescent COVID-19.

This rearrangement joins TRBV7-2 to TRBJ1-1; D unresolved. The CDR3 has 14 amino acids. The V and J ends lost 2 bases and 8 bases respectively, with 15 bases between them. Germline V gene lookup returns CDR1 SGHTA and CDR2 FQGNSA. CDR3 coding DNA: TGTGCCAGCAGCTTAATAGGGATGCCTAGCGAAGCTTTCTTT. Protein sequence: CASSLIGMPSEAFF.

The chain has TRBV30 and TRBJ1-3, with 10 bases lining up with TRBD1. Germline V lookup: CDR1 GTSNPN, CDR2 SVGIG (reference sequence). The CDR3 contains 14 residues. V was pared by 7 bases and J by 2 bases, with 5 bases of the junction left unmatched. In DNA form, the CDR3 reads TGTGCCTCACCCGACAGGGGGCCTGGAAACACCATATATTTT. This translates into CASPDRGPGNTIYF.

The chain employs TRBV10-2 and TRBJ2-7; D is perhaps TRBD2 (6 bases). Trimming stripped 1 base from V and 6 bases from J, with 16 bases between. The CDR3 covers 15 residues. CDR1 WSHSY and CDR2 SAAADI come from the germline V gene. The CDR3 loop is CASSELGGAPSEQYF. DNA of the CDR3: TGCGCCAGCAGTGAGTTAGGCGGGGCCCCTAGCGAGCAGTACTTC.

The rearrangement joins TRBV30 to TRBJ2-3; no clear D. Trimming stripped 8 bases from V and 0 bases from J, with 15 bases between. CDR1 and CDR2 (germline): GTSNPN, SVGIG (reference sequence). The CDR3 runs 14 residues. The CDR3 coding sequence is TGTGCCCAAGCCCGGTCTTCTAGCACAGATACGCAGTATTTT. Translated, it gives CAQARSSSTDTQYF.

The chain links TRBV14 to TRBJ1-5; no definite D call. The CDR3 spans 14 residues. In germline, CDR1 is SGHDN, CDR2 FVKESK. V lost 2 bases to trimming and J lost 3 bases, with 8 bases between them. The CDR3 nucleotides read TGTGCCAGCAGCCAATCGGGGTACAATCAGCCCCAGCATTTT. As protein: CASSQSGYNQPQHF.

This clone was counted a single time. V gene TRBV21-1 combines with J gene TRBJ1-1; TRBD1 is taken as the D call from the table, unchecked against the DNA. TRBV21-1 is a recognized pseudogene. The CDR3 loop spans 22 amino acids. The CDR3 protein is CASSKLRKVCTGTGLVNTEAFF. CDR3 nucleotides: TGTGCCAGCAGCAAACTAAGGAAGGTTTGCACCGGGACAGGTTTGGTGAACACTGAAGCTTTCTTT.

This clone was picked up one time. Here the CDR3 reads CASSFFGSGANVLTF. The CDR3 DNA reads TGTGCCAGCAGCTTTTTCGGGTCCGGGGCCAACGTCCTGACTTTC. The chain joins TRBV7-3 to TRBJ2-6, with unresolved D. V was pared by 3 bases and J by 4 bases, with 10 bases between. This CDR3 has 15 residues. The V gene's germline CDR1 is SGHTA and CDR2 FQGTGA.

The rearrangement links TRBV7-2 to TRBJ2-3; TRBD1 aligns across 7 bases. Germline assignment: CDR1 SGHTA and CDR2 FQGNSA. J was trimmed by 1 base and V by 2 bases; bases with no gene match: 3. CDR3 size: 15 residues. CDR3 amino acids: CASSLFGQGTDTQYF. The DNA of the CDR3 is TGTGCCAGCAGCTTATTTGGACAGGGCACAGATACGCAGTATTTT.

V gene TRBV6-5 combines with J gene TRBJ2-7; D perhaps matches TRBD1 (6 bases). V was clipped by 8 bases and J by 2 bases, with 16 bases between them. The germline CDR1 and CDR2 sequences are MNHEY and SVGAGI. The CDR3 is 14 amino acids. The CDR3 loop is CASYPRQAPYEQYF. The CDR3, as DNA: TGTGCCAGCTATCCCCGACAGGCCCCCTACGAGCAGTACTTC.

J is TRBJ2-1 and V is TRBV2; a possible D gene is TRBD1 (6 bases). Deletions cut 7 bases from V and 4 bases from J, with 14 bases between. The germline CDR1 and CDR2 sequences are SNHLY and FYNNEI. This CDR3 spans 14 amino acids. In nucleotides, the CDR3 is TGTGCCAGCATGGACAGAAACTTTTACAATGAGCAGTTCTTC. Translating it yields CASMDRNFYNEQFF. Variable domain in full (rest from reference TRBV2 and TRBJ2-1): EPEVTQTPSHQVTQMGQEVILRCVPISNHLYFYWYRQILGQKVEFLVSFYNNEISEKSEIFDDQFSVERPDGSNFTLKIRSTKLEDSAMYFCASMDRNFYNEQFFGPGTRLTVL.

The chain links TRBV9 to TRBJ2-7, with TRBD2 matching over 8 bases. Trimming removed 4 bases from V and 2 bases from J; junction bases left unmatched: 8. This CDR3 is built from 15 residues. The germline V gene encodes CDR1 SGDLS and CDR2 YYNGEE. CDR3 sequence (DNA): TGTGCCAGCAGCAACACTAGCGGACCCCCCTACGAGCAGTACTTC. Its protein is CASSNTSGPPYEQYF.

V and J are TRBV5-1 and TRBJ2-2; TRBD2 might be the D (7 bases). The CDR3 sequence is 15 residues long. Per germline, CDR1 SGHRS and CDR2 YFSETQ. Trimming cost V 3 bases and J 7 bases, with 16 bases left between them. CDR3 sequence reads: CASSSTPGGRGELFF. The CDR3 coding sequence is TGCGCCAGCAGCTCCACACCCGGGGGGCGCGGGGAGCTGTTTTTT.

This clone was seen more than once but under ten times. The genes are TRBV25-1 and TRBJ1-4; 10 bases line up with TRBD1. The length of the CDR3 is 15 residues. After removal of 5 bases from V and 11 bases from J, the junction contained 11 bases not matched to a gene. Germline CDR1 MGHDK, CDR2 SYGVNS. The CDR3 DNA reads TGTGCCAGCAGTCGCCACGGGACAGGGGTCGCCAAACTGTTTTTT. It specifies CASSRHGTGVAKLFF. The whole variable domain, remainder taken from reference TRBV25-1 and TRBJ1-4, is EADIYQTPRYLVIGTGKKITLECSQTMGHDKMYWYQQDPGMELHLIHYSYGVNSTEKGDLSSESTVSRIRTEHFPLTLESARPSHTSQYLCASSRHGTGVAKLFFGSGTQLSVL.

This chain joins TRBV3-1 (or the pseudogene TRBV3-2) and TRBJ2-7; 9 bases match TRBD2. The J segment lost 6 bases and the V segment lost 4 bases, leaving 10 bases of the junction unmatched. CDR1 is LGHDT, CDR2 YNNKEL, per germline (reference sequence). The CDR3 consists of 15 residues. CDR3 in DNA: TGTGCCAGCAGCCGGGTTAGCGGGGGCGTTGGCGAGCAGTACTTC. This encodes CASSRVSGGVGEQYF.

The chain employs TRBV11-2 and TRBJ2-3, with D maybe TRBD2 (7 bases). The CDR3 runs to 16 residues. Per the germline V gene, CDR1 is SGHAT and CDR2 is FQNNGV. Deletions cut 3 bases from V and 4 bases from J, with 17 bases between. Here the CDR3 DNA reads TGTGCCAGCAGCTTGAGTCGCGGGGGCGCGTCAGATACGCAGTATTTT. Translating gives CASSLSRGGASDTQYF.

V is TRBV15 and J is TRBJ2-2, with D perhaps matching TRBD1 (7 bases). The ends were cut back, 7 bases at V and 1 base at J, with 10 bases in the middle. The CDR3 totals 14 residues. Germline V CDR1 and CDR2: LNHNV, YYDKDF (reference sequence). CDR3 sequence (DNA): TGTGCCACCACGCGGGACAGGAACACCGGGGAGCTGTTTTTT. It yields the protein CATTRDRNTGELFF. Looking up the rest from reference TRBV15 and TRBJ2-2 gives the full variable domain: DAMVIQNPRYQVTQFGKPVTLSCSQTLNHNVMYWYQQKSSQAPKLLFHYYDKDFNNEADTPDNFQSRRPNTSFCFLDIRSPGLGDTAMYLCATTRDRNTGELFFGEGSRLTVL.

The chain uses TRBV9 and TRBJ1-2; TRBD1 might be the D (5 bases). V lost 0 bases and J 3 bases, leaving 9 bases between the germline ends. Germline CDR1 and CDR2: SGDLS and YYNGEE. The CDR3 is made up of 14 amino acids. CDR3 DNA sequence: TGTGCCAGCAGCGTAGCGGGGGTAGACTATGGCTACACCTTC. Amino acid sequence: CASSVAGVDYGYTF.

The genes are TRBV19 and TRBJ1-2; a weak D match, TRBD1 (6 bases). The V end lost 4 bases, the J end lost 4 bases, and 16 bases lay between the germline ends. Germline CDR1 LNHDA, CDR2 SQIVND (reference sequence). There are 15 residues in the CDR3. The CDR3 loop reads CASSSVGTLRYGYTF. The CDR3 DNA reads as TGTGCCAGTAGTAGCGTCGGGACACTCCGCTATGGCTACACCTTC. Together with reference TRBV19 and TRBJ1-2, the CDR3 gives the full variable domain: DGGITQSPKYLFRKEGQNVTLSCEQNLNHDAMYWYRQDPGQGLRLIYYSQIVNDFQKGDIAEGYSVSREKKESFPLTVTSAQKNPTAFYLCASSSVGTLRYGYTFGSGTRLTVV.

CDR3 nucleotide sequence: TGTGCCAGCAGCCAGGGGAGGGGGACCAATCAGCCCCAGCATTTT. It codes for CASSQGRGTNQPQHF. This chain uses TRBV6-2 or TRBV6-3 with TRBJ1-5; D may be TRBD1 (6 bases). Trimming removed 6 bases from V and 3 bases from J, with 15 bases in between. The CDR3 has 15 amino acids. Looked up from germline, CDR1 is MNHEY and CDR2 is SVGEGT.

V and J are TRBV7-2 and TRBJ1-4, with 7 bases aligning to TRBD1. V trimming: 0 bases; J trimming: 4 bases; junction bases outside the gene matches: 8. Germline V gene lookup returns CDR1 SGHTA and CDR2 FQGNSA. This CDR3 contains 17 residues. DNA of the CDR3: TGTGCCAGCAGCTTAGCGGGTTGGACAGGTTATAATGAAAAACTGTTTTTT. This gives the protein CASSLAGWTGYNEKLFF.

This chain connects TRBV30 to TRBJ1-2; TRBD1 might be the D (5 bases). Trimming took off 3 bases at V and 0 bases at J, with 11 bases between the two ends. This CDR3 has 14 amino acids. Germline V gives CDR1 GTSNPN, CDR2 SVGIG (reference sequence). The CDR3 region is CAWSMTASNYGYTF. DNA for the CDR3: TGTGCCTGGAGCATGACAGCCTCTAACTATGGCTACACCTTC.

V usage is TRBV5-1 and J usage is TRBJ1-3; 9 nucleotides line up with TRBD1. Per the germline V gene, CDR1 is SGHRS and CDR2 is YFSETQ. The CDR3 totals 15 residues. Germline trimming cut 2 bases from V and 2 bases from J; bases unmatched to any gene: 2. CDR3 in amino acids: CASSLTGGTGNTIYF. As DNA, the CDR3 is TGCGCCAGCAGCTTAACAGGGGGCACTGGAAACACCATATATTTT.

CDR3 sequence: CASSKLAGGETQYF. Here the CDR3 DNA reads TGTGCCAGCAGTAAACTAGCGGGAGGAGAGACCCAGTACTTC. The chain has TRBV6-5 and TRBJ2-5; 12 positions match TRBD2. V trimming: 5 bases; J trimming: 4 bases; junction bases outside the gene matches: 2. The germline gives CDR1 MNHEY, CDR2 SVGAGI. CDR3 length equals 14 residues.

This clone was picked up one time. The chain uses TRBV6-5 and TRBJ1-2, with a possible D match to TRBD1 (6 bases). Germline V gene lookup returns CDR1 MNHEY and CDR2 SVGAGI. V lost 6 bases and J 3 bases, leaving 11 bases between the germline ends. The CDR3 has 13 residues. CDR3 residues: CASRSSGDYGYTF. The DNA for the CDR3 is TGTGCCAGCAGATCCTCAGGGGACTATGGCTACACCTTC.

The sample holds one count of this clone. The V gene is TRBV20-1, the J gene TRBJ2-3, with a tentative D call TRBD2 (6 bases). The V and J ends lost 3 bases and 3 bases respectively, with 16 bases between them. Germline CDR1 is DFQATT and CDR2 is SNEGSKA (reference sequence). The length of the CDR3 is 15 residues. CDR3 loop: CSASPGGMGTDTQYF. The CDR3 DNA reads TGCAGTGCTAGTCCCGGCGGGATGGGTACAGATACGCAGTATTTT.

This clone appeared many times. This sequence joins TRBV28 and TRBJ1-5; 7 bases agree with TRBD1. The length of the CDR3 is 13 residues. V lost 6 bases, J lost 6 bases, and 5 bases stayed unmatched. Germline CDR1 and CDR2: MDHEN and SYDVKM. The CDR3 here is CASSRQGSQPQHF. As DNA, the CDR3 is TGTGCCAGCAGCCGACAGGGTAGTCAGCCCCAGCATTTT.

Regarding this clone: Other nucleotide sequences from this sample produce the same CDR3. The CDR3 spells CASSSLAGSYNEQFF. The DNA for the CDR3 is TGCGCCAGCAGCTCCCTAGCGGGTTCCTACAATGAGCAGTTCTTC. The rearrangement uses TRBV5-1 and TRBJ2-1; the match to TRBD2 covers 8 bases. From germline, CDR1 is SGHRS and CDR2 YFSETQ. J lost 1 base, V lost 3 bases, and 3 bases had no gene match. The CDR3 has 15 residues.

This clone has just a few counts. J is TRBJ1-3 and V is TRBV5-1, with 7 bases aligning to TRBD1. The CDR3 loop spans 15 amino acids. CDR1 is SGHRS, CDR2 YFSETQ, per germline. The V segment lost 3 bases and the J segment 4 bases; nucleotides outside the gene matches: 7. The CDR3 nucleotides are TGCGCCAGCAGCTCTACAGGGGTTAGGGGAAACACCATATATTTT. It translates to CASSSTGVRGNTIYF.

As DNA, the CDR3 is TGCGCCAGCAGCCCAGGGACAGGCCAGGGCGAGCAGTACTTC. The encoded protein is CASSPGTGQGEQYF. The chain has TRBV5-1 and TRBJ2-7; 8 bases align to TRBD1. Germline loops: CDR1 SGHRS, CDR2 YFSETQ. This CDR3 contains 14 residues. The junction had 9 bases not matched to a gene; V was cut back by 4 bases and J by 6 bases.